This entry features one T cell receptor (beta chain) sequence. Its antigen remains unknown. Libraries were prepared by immunoSEQ multiplex PCR; TCRdb keeps only in-frame clonotypes and omits some of them. This sample has over 2,000,000 clones; about 93% occur once, and the top ten carry about 1.6%. This entry comes from a study of shared clonotypes between healthy human individuals. It was CD45RO-negative cells, positively selected for CCR7, that made up naive CD8 cells, with terminally differentiated effector memory CD45RA+ cells excluded. Healthy HIV-negative adults without recent acute infections or vaccinations served as donors. Regarding the study as a whole: Estimated richness values were generally larger in naive subsets than in memory subsets.

The sample consisted of naive CD8+ T cells from PBMCs. This clonotype originated in a man in his late teens or twenties in good health. Some clones in this sample may be carry-over from other donors' samples.

The CDR3 nucleotides read TGTGCCAGCAGTTTCTCAGGGACTCCTAGGGAGCAGTACTTC. Residues: CASSFSGTPREQYF. The chain carries TRBV27 and TRBJ2-7; D is possibly TRBD2 (6 bases). This CDR3 spans 14 amino acids. The V gene lost 3 bases and the J gene lost 7 bases, with 16 bases spanning the gap. Per the germline V gene, CDR1 is MNHEY and CDR2 is SMNVEV (reference sequence).